This T cell receptor (beta chain) came from a study of cytomegalovirus exposure and HLA in healthy donors. Overall study context: Within the Caucasian-associated ancestry cluster were roughly 81% of the approximately 370 genotyped donors.

CDR1 and CDR2 (germline): SEHNR, FQNEAQ (reference sequence). This CDR3 region has 18 residues. Trimming stripped 0 bases from V and 0 bases from J, with 15 bases between. With 60 Vbeta and 13 Jbeta primers, the PCR was carried out. Clones were read by immunoSEQ multiplex PCR, and TCRdb kept only the in-frame ones, dropping some. The repertoire holds about 130,000 clones, with about 72% as singletons. The source material was PBMCs. The chain joins TRBV7-9 to TRBJ1-5; tentative D call: TRBD1 (5 bases). The origin of this receptor is a female donor in good health and CMV-seronegative. The CDR3: CASSLAYGALDSNQPQHF. As DNA, the CDR3 is TGTGCCAGCAGCTTAGCATATGGGGCATTGGATAGCAATCAGCCCCAGCATTTT.